This T cell receptor beta chain was profiled in a study of T cell repertoires in cytomegalovirus infection. Turning to the study itself: Signatures in public TCR beta sequences pointed to both CMV infection and matching HLA type.

The sample holds a few counts of this clonotype. Its target is unknown. Each CDR3 protein gets one entry after TCRdb re-called the reads with MiXCR. The profile shows roughly 68,000 distinct CDR3 sequences, around 21% of them singletons. Overall study findings and caveats: Predominance within the ex vivo response was attributable to HLA-C-restricted CMV-specific TCR beta clonotypes. Carriers of CMV plus the relevant HLA were identified by cumulative public TCR beta family frequency.

From germline, CDR1 is LNHNV and CDR2 YYDKDF (reference sequence). V was shortened by 0 bases and J by 3 bases, with 13 bases between the two germline ends. The CDR3 covers 16 residues. The TCR originated in a human donor in good health (CMV status not recorded). Some clones in this sample may be carry-over from other donors' samples. Sequencing used PBMCs, sequenced either directly or after in vitro stimulation (not recorded which). The V call is TRBV15, the J call TRBJ2-3; D is perhaps TRBD1 (6 bases). The CDR3 protein is CATSRDSGARTDTQYF. DNA for the CDR3: TGTGCCACCAGCAGAGATTCAGGGGCTCGGACAGATACGCAGTATTTT.